Shown below are 31 T cell receptor beta chains from a single sample sequenced in a study of blood T cell repertoires in COVID-19. The assay was immunoSEQ multiplex PCR, and TCRdb's table has in-frame clones only and misses some. The profile shows 110,000 or so clones, about nine tenths of them singletons. The sequenced sample was peripheral blood. Receptor source: a human donor in a cohort sampled during active COVID-19.

The genes are TRBV6-1 and TRBJ1-6; D is undetermined. The V end lost 2 bases, the J end lost 6 bases, and 11 bases lay between the germline ends. In germline, CDR1 is MNHNS, CDR2 SASEGT. CDR3 length: 15 residues. CDR3 region: CASSEHSPINSPLHF. The CDR3 DNA reads TGTGCCAGCAGTGAACACAGCCCTATTAATTCACCCCTCCACTTT.

The gene calls are TRBV18 and TRBJ2-5; 8 nucleotides line up with TRBD1. CDR1 KGHSH and CDR2 LQKENI come from the germline V gene. The CDR3 spans 14 residues. V was clipped by 7 bases and J by 4 bases; unmatched bases: 8. The CDR3, as DNA: TGTGCCAGCTTACAAGGACAGGGTGGAGAGACCCAGTACTTC. As protein: CASLQGQGGETQYF.

This rearrangement joins TRBV18 to TRBJ2-1; the D is unclear. V was trimmed by 3 bases and J by 0 bases, leaving 9 bases between them. Germline lookup yields CDR1 KGHSH and CDR2 LQKENI. The CDR3 runs 15 residues. CDR3 loop: CASSPQDSSYNEQFF. The CDR3 coding sequence is TGTGCCAGCTCACCCCAAGATAGCTCCTACAATGAGCAGTTCTTC.

The chain couples TRBV5-1 to TRBJ1-3; 8 bases align to TRBD1. The V gene's germline CDR1 is SGHRS and CDR2 YFSETQ. The CDR3 has 16 residues. The J segment lost 0 bases and the V segment lost 4 bases, leaving 6 bases of the junction unmatched. This chain's CDR3 is CASSAWDRLSGNTIYF. The CDR3 bases are TGCGCCAGCAGCGCCTGGGACAGGCTCTCTGGAAACACCATATATTTT.

This chain links TRBV3-1 (or the pseudogene TRBV3-2) with TRBJ2-7, with TRBD2 matching over 7 bases. The CDR3 runs to 16 residues. Germline V CDR1 and CDR2: LGHDT, YNNKEL (reference sequence). V shed 0 bases and J 6 bases; nucleotides not matched to a gene: 11. The CDR3 bases are TGTGCCAGCAGCCAAGATCTCTTGGACGGGGGGTCCGAGCAGTACTTC. It encodes CASSQDLLDGGSEQYF.

In this sample, this clone turned up a few times. The chain has TRBV3-1 (or the pseudogene TRBV3-2) and TRBJ1-1, with D tentatively TRBD1 (5 bases). Germline loops: CDR1 LGHDT, CDR2 YNNKEL (reference sequence). The ends were cut back, 2 bases at V and 4 bases at J, with 11 bases in the middle. This CDR3 comprises 14 residues. Here the CDR3 DNA reads TGTGCCAGCAGCCAATGGGGCTTTGGCACTGAAGCTTTCTTT. It is translated as CASSQWGFGTEAFF.

Remarks on this clone: Germline is not matched at one junction end, which may reflect a read error. V and J are TRBV7-7 and TRBJ2-3, with TRBD2 matching 10 bases. This CDR3 is built from 16 residues. Germline CDR1 SSHAT, CDR2 FNYEAQ (reference sequence). The chain's CDR3 is CASSRAGGPGTDTQYF. CDR3 nucleotides: TGTGCTAGCAGCCGAGCGGGGGGGCCTGGTACAGATACGCAGTATTTT.

V usage is TRBV15 and J usage is TRBJ2-1, with 12 bases fitting TRBD2. The CDR3 spans 20 residues. Germline CDR1 is LNHNV and CDR2 is YYDKDF (reference sequence). V was pared by 1 base and J by 0 bases, with 10 bases of the junction left unmatched. CDR3 protein: CATSRGRGVTSGSSYNEQFF. CDR3 bases: TGTGCCACCAGCAGAGGTAGGGGGGTGACTAGCGGGAGCTCCTACAATGAGCAGTTCTTC.

This clone has a handful of counts. The chain combines TRBV4-1 with TRBJ2-1, with 12 bases identical to TRBD2. The germline CDR1 and CDR2 sequences are MGHRA and YSYEKL. CDR3 length: 16 amino acids. The V gene end was trimmed by 7 bases and the J gene end by 9 bases; junction bases not matched to a gene: 13. CDR3 region: CASTIASGRAGGEQFF. Written as DNA, the CDR3 is TGCGCCAGCACCATAGCTAGCGGGAGGGCCGGAGGTGAGCAGTTCTTC.

This sequence joins TRBV28 and TRBJ1-3, with D maybe TRBD1 (6 bases). The CDR3 length is 18 residues. Trimming shortened V by 2 bases and J by 2 bases, and 19 bases separated the two germline ends. In germline, CDR1 is MDHEN, CDR2 SYDVKM. CDR3 nucleotides: TGTGCCAGCAGTTTAACTGTTAGGACAGATGAAACTGGAAACACCATATATTTT. This sequence encodes CASSLTVRTDETGNTIYF.

DNA for the CDR3: TGTGCCAGCAGCGGAGCGGGGGTTAGCACAGATACGCAGTATTTT. This codes for CASSGAGVSTDTQYF. The V and J genes are TRBV7-2 and TRBJ2-3; 8 positions match TRBD2. From germline, CDR1 is SGHTA and CDR2 FQGNSA. This CDR3 spans 15 amino acids. V shed 5 bases, J shed 0 bases, and the junction held 4 bases outside the gene matches.

The genes are TRBV6-5 and TRBJ2-7; D may be TRBD2 (6 bases). The ends were cut back, 8 bases at V and 2 bases at J, with 13 bases in the middle. The length of the CDR3 is 13 residues. Germline V CDR1 and CDR2: MNHEY, SVGAGI. CDR3 nucleotide sequence: TGTGCCAGCCGGGGAGGAGGCACCTACGAGCAGTACTTC. It encodes CASRGGGTYEQYF.

The chain employs TRBV9 and TRBJ2-7; TRBD1 agrees at 8 bases. The CDR3 is 13 amino acids. Trimming cost V 0 bases and J 6 bases; bases outside gene matches: 2. Looked up from germline, CDR1 is SGDLS and CDR2 is YYNGEE. The CDR3: CASSVGTGGEQYF. The CDR3 DNA reads TGTGCCAGCAGCGTAGGCACAGGGGGCGAGCAGTACTTC. Full variable domain (rest looked up from reference TRBV9 and TRBJ2-7): DSGVTQTPKHLITATGQRVTLRCSPRSGDLSVYWYQQSLDQGLQFLIQYYNGEERAKGNILERFSAQQFPDLHSELNLSSLELGDSALYFCASSVGTGGEQYFGPGTRLTVT.

This clone was picked up a small number of times. The CDR3 region has the DNA TGTGCCAGCAGCTTGGGGCTAGCGGGAGCCTACGAGCAGTACTTC. Translation gives CASSLGLAGAYEQYF. The chain uses TRBV5-4 and TRBJ2-7, with 10 bases fitting TRBD2. The CDR3 is 15 residues long. After removal of 0 bases from V and 2 bases from J, the junction contained 2 bases not matched to a gene. In germline, CDR1 is SGHNT, CDR2 YYREEE (reference sequence).

This clone was seen a single time. The chain joins TRBV27 to TRBJ1-4, with 10 bases aligning to TRBD1. Germline-derived CDR1 and CDR2 are MNHEY and SMNVEV (reference sequence). This CDR3 has 13 residues. The ends lost 4 bases at V and 11 bases at J; junction bases unmatched: 4. The CDR3 spells CASSSDRGKKLFF. CDR3 DNA: TGTGCCAGCAGTTCGGACAGGGGGAAGAAACTGTTTTTT.

This chain joins TRBV11-3 and TRBJ2-3; D ambiguous. This CDR3 spans 14 amino acids. Trimming cost V 5 bases and J 6 bases, with 15 bases left between them. Germline V gene sequence: CDR1 SGHNT, CDR2 YENEEA. CDR3 protein: CASSRTAAWDTQYF. CDR3 in DNA: TGTGCCAGCAGCCGAACCGCTGCGTGGGATACGCAGTATTTT.

The rearrangement joins TRBV29-1 to TRBJ2-5; D ambiguous. Germline V CDR1 and CDR2: SQVTM, ANQGSEA. This CDR3 has 12 residues. Trimming took 1 base from V and 5 from J, leaving 8 bases between them. The CDR3 DNA sequence: TGCAGCGTTGAAGTTGTCCGGGAGACCCAGTACTTC. This gives the protein CSVEVVRETQYF.

The chain carries TRBV7-2 and TRBJ1-5, with TRBD1 as a possible D gene (5 bases). The V gene lost 1 base and the J gene lost 0 bases, with 10 bases spanning the gap. Germline V lookup: CDR1 SGHTA, CDR2 FQGNSA. There are 16 residues in the CDR3. CDR3: CASSLVQGLSNQPQHF. In DNA form, the CDR3 reads TGTGCCAGCAGCTTAGTCCAGGGTCTTAGCAATCAGCCCCAGCATTTT.

The V call is TRBV5-4, the J call TRBJ2-1, with a possible D match to TRBD1 (5 bases). The CDR3 is made up of 13 amino acids. V was pared by 5 bases and J by 4 bases, with 10 bases between. The germline V gene encodes CDR1 SGHNT and CDR2 YYREEE (reference sequence). CDR3 nucleotide sequence: TGTGCCAGCAGTCCTACAGGTTACAATGAGCAGTTCTTC. It specifies CASSPTGYNEQFF. The full variable domain, in which reference TRBV5-4 and TRBJ2-1 provide the parts outside the CDR3, is ETGVTQSPTHLIKTRGQQVTLRCSSQSGHNTVSWYQQALGQGPQFIFQYYREEENGRGNFPPRFSGLQFPNYSSELNVNALELDDSALYLCASSPTGYNEQFFGPGTRLTVL.

The rearrangement links TRBV5-5 to TRBJ2-5, with 10 bases that match TRBD1. From germline, CDR1 is SGHKS and CDR2 YYEKEE (reference sequence). Trimming cost V 2 bases and J 2 bases; bases outside gene matches: 6. The CDR3 runs 16 residues. The CDR3 sequence: CASSLVPGQGQETQYF. Here the CDR3 DNA reads TGTGCCAGCAGCTTAGTCCCGGGACAGGGGCAAGAGACCCAGTACTTC.

The genes are TRBV7-2 and TRBJ1-2; the D gene is possibly TRBD1 (5 bases). This CDR3 has 14 residues. Germline V lookup: CDR1 SGHTA, CDR2 FQGNSA. The V gene lost 6 bases and the J gene lost 0 bases, with 11 bases spanning the gap. DNA for the CDR3: TGTGCCAGCAGACGACAGCCCGCTAACTATGGCTACACCTTC. Translation gives CASRRQPANYGYTF.

The rearrangement links TRBV19 to TRBJ1-2; the D gene is possibly TRBD1 (5 bases). V lost 3 bases to trimming and J lost 7 bases, with 6 bases between them. Germline V gives CDR1 LNHDA, CDR2 SQIVND (reference sequence). The CDR3 is 11 residues long. CDR3 residues: CASSIDSGYTF. The CDR3 DNA follows: TGTGCCAGTAGTATTGACAGTGGCTACACCTTC.

This rearrangement joins TRBV15 to TRBJ2-5; D possibly corresponds to TRBD2 (6 bases). Germline loops: CDR1 LNHNV, CDR2 YYDKDF (reference sequence). Trimming removed 0 bases at V and 7 bases at J, with 15 bases between. The CDR3 runs 15 residues. CDR3 bases: TGTGCCACCAGCAGAGATCGGGACTTCCTTCCGACCCAGTACTTC. It specifies CATSRDRDFLPTQYF.

The rearrangement uses TRBV5-4 and TRBJ2-1, with TRBD2 matching over 10 bases. The CDR3 is 16 residues long. The V gene end was trimmed by 4 bases and the J gene end by 3 bases; junction bases not matched to a gene: 7. Germline V gene sequence: CDR1 SGHNT, CDR2 YYREEE (reference sequence). The CDR3 loop is CASSMWTSGLYNEQFF. The CDR3 DNA is TGTGCCAGCAGCATGTGGACTAGCGGCCTCTACAATGAGCAGTTCTTC.

The chain employs TRBV6-5 and TRBJ1-1, with D unresolved. Germline CDR1 reads MNHEY; CDR2 reads SVGAGI. The V gene lost 0 bases and the J gene lost 0 bases, with 5 bases spanning the gap. CDR3 length: 14 amino acids. The CDR3 loop reads CASSYSGMNTEAFF. The CDR3 nucleotides read TGTGCCAGCAGTTACTCTGGCATGAACACTGAAGCTTTCTTT.

This chain uses TRBV19 with TRBJ2-1, with a weak D call TRBD2 (5 bases). The CDR3 is 15 residues long. CDR1 and CDR2 (germline): LNHDA, SQIVND (reference sequence). V dropped 1 base and J dropped 7 bases, with 14 bases sitting between them. CDR3 sequence reads: CASSIAGLSLNEQFF. In DNA form, the CDR3 reads TGTGCCAGTAGTATAGCGGGATTGTCCCTTAATGAGCAGTTCTTC.

Worth noting for this clone: One junction end disagrees with the germline gene, perhaps due to a read error. The chain is built from TRBV12-3 or TRBV12-4 and TRBJ2-1; the D gene is possibly TRBD2 (6 bases). This CDR3 contains 13 residues. The CDR3 DNA follows: TGTGCCAGCAGTTCCCCTCGAGGAGGGCGATTAATCTTC. Protein: CASSSPRGGRLIF.

This rearrangement joins TRBV12-3 or TRBV12-4 to TRBJ1-3; possibly TRBD1 for D (6 bases). Trimming pared 9 bases from V and 0 bases from J, leaving 9 bases between. The CDR3 has 13 residues. DNA for the CDR3: TGTGCCAGTGGACAGACCTCTGGAAACACCATATATTTT. Translation gives CASGQTSGNTIYF.

The chain combines TRBV30 with TRBJ1-5; tentative D call: TRBD1 (5 bases). Trimming cost V 3 bases and J 4 bases, with 10 bases left between them. The CDR3 is 13 residues long. CDR1 GTSNPN and CDR2 SVGIG come from the germline V gene (reference sequence). CDR3: CAWRGRGNQPQHF. The CDR3 DNA reads TGTGCCTGGAGAGGGCGGGGGAATCAGCCCCAGCATTTT.

The gene calls are TRBV3-1 (or the pseudogene TRBV3-2) and TRBJ2-3; TRBD2 is a possible D gene (5 bases). In germline, CDR1 is LGHDT, CDR2 YNNKEL (reference sequence). V shed 4 bases and J shed 0 bases, with 14 bases lying between them. The CDR3 has 16 amino acids. CDR3 region: CASSLLGGPSTDTQYF. CDR3 nucleotides: TGTGCCAGCAGCCTACTAGGAGGCCCTAGCACAGATACGCAGTATTTT.

V is TRBV12-3 or TRBV12-4 and J is TRBJ2-3, with D possibly matching TRBD2 (6 bases). The CDR3 sequence is 13 residues long. Trimming took 10 bases from V and 4 from J, leaving 15 bases between them. The CDR3 region is CATGTPGADTQYF. The CDR3, as DNA: TGTGCCACAGGGACTCCGGGCGCAGATACGCAGTATTTT.